The next 20 T cell receptor beta chains were all read from a single sample in a study of regulatory T cells in long-lasting Graves disease. Sample time point: newly diagnosed GD, antithyroid drugs for less than 3 months. Extracted RNA from PBMCs served as the source of the TCR library. Library construction for TCR beta used iRepertoire HTBI primers and Arm-PCR of CDR3 regions. TCRdb redid the calling of the multiplex PCR reads with MiXCR, one entry per CDR3 protein. Altogether around 240,000 distinct CDR3 sequences are present, roughly 18% being singletons, with the ten largest covering approximately 14%. This sample also appeared in a second study, on T cells in Graves' hyperthyroidism and ophthalmopathy.

The starting material was peripheral blood mononuclear cells (PBMCs), obtained at new diagnosis, from a patient treated with antithyroid drugs. The receptors come from a woman in her thirties with Graves disease.

Ten or more counts support this clonotype. The chain carries TRBV20-1 and TRBJ2-3; D is perhaps TRBD2 (6 bases). The CDR3 is 17 amino acids. The V and J ends lost 5 bases and 4 bases respectively, with 25 bases between them. The germline CDR1 and CDR2 sequences are DFQATT and SNEGSKA (reference sequence). The CDR3 nucleotides read TGCAGTGCTGTCCGGGAGAAGCCCGCGCGGATCGCAGATACGCAGTATTTT. Translating it yields CSAVREKPARIADTQYF.

The chain links TRBV5-6 to TRBJ1-1; 8 bases align to TRBD1. After removal of 4 bases from V and 4 bases from J, the junction contained 18 bases not matched to a gene. Germline CDR1 and CDR2: SGHDT and YYEEEE. This CDR3 contains 18 residues. The CDR3 DNA is TGTGCCAGCAGCCCCCTTGGAGGACGGGCAGGGGGCCGCACTGAAGCTTTCTTT. Its translation: CASSPLGGRAGGRTEAFF. Full variable domain (outside the CDR3, taken from reference TRBV5-6 and TRBJ1-1): DAGVTQSPTHLIKTRGQQVTLRCSPKSGHDTVSWYQQALGQGPQFIFQYYEEEERQRGNFPDRFSGHQFPNYSSELNVNALLLGDSALYLCASSPLGGRAGGRTEAFFGQGTRLTVV.

This clonotype was counted ten times or more. The chain links TRBV7-2 to TRBJ2-5; D tentatively reads TRBD1 or TRBD2 (5 bases each). Germline V lookup: CDR1 SGHTA, CDR2 FQGNSA. The CDR3 length is 11 residues. V lost 11 bases and J 2 bases, leaving 9 bases between the germline ends. The CDR3 protein is CASGRQETQYF. The CDR3 DNA follows: TGTGCCTCAGGGAGACAAGAGACCCAGTACTTC.

This clonotype was detected many times. J is TRBJ1-1 and V is TRBV6-1; 7 bases fit TRBD1. The V segment lost 5 bases and the J segment 0 bases; nucleotides outside the gene matches: 6. This CDR3 is built from 15 residues. Germline V gene data show CDR1 as MNHNS and CDR2 as SASEGT. CDR3 DNA: TGTGCCAGCAGTCGGGACAGTAATATGAACACTGAAGCTTTCTTT. Its protein is CASSRDSNMNTEAFF.

The gene calls are TRBV5-1 and TRBJ1-2; D remains ambiguous. V was trimmed by 0 bases and J by 1 base, leaving 7 bases between them. Germline V gives CDR1 SGHRS, CDR2 YFSETQ. CDR3 size: 14 residues. CDR3 bases: TGCGCCAGCAGCTTGGCCCCCATTAACTATGGCTACACCTTC. It yields the protein CASSLAPINYGYTF.

Regarding this clonotype: This may stem from a read error, because a much larger clone lies one nucleotide away. Lacking the conserved final phenylalanine or tryptophan, this CDR3 likely reflects a read error. J is TRBJ2-1 and V is TRBV7-2; D call uncertain. Between the trimmed V and J ends, which lost 2 bases and 9 bases, there was a span of 8 bases. CDR3 length: 12 residues. CDR1 and CDR2 (germline): SGHTA, FQGNSA. The CDR3, as DNA: TGTGCCAGCAGCTTAAATCCTGCTGAGCAGTTCCTC. It specifies CASSLNPAEQFL.

This clonotype was detected a few times. A much larger clone differs by one base, so this may be a read error. The V and J genes are TRBV20-1 and TRBJ2-3; 9 positions agree with TRBD2. This CDR3 comprises 15 residues. Germline lookup yields CDR1 DFQATT and CDR2 SNEGSKA (reference sequence). CDR3 nucleotides: TGCAGTGCTAGGTATGCTAGCGGGGCCTCCGATACGCGGTATTTT. Translated, it gives CSARYASGASDTRYF.

This clonotype came up many times. V usage is TRBV4-1 and J usage is TRBJ2-2; D call uncertain. CDR1 MGHRA and CDR2 YSYEKL come from the germline V gene. Trimming took 0 bases from V and 5 from J, leaving 13 bases between them. This CDR3 spans 16 amino acids. The CDR3 DNA sequence: TGCGCCAGCAGCCAAGAAGTTAGGTCAGGAACCGGGGAGCTGTTTTTT. Translating it yields CASSQEVRSGTGELFF.

This clonotype was seen at least ten times. V is TRBV3-1 and J is TRBJ1-5; a possible D gene is TRBD1 (5 bases). V lost 4 bases and J lost 8, with 12 bases in between. Per germline, CDR1 LGHDT and CDR2 YNNKEL (reference sequence). The CDR3 spans 13 residues. The CDR3 DNA is TGTGCCAGCAGCCGCGGCAGGGCGGAGCCCCAGCATTTT. Translating gives CASSRGRAEPQHF.

This clonotype was observed many times. The genes are TRBV10-1 and TRBJ1-1; no reliable D call. Trimming cost V 2 bases and J 3 bases, with 10 bases left between them. The germline CDR1 and CDR2 sequences are WNHNN and SYGVQD (reference sequence). The CDR3 spans 14 residues. CDR3 amino acids: CASSERLGDTEAFF. For the CDR3, the DNA is TGCGCCAGCAGTGAGCGTCTTGGGGACACTGAAGCTTTCTTT.

The sample holds many counts of this clonotype. The CDR3: CASSKRTSGGIDTQYF. In nucleotides, the CDR3 is TGTGCCAGCAGTAAAAGGACTAGCGGGGGTATAGATACGCAGTATTTT. The rearrangement joins TRBV27 to TRBJ2-3; 13 bases map to TRBD2. Germline values: CDR1 MNHEY, CDR2 SMNVEV (reference sequence). This CDR3 spans 16 amino acids. V lost 5 bases to trimming and J lost 5 bases; unmatched junction nucleotides: 7.

This clonotype was seen more than once but under ten times. The chain is built from TRBV14 and TRBJ2-3, with D perhaps matching TRBD2 (6 bases). The ends were cut back, 4 bases at V and 0 bases at J, with 14 bases in the middle. The CDR3 covers 16 residues. The germline gives CDR1 SGHDN, CDR2 FVKESK. CDR3 residues: CASSRRLDHSTDTQYF. CDR3 in DNA: TGTGCCAGCAGCCGGCGACTAGATCACAGCACAGATACGCAGTATTTT.

This rearrangement joins TRBV7-2 to TRBJ1-2, with no clear D. The V end lost 3 bases, the J end lost 8 bases, and 13 bases lay between the germline ends. CDR1 SGHTA and CDR2 FQGNSA come from the germline V gene. The CDR3 is 13 amino acids. For the CDR3, the DNA is TGTGCCAGCAGCTTTCCCGGGGTTGGAGGCTACACCTTC. Translation: CASSFPGVGGYTF.

This clonotype came up many times. The chain uses TRBV11-2 and TRBJ2-7; D is uncertain. This CDR3 has 13 residues. V was clipped by 0 bases and J by 3 bases, with 6 bases between them. Germline V CDR1 and CDR2: SGHAT, FQNNGV. For the CDR3, the DNA is TGTGCCAGCAGCTTAGATCCATTCTACGAGCAGTACTTC. Its protein is CASSLDPFYEQYF.

The V and J genes are TRBV20-1 and TRBJ1-1; D might be TRBD1 (5 bases). This CDR3 has 12 residues. Germline V gene data show CDR1 as DFQATT and CDR2 as SNEGSKA (reference sequence). Trimming shortened V by 5 bases and J by 0 bases, and 7 bases separated the two germline ends. The CDR3 loop is CSAGGMNTEAFF. DNA for the CDR3: TGCAGTGCTGGGGGGATGAACACTGAAGCTTTCTTT.

J is TRBJ1-4 and V is TRBV29-1, with 7 bases matching TRBD1. CDR1 is SQVTM and CDR2 is ANQGSEA in the germline V gene. The CDR3 contains 14 residues. V was clipped by 4 bases and J by 0 bases; unmatched bases: 2. CDR3 loop: CSVARGATNEKLFF. CDR3 in DNA: TGCAGCGTTGCCAGGGGGGCAACTAATGAAAAACTGTTTTTT.

This rearrangement joins TRBV3-1 to TRBJ1-1, with D unclear. Germline V lookup: CDR1 LGHDT, CDR2 YNNKEL (reference sequence). V shed 4 bases and J shed 1 base, with 16 bases lying between them. The CDR3 totals 16 residues. The CDR3 loop is CASSPLGRIGNTEAFF. CDR3 nucleotide sequence: TGTGCCAGCAGCCCCTTAGGCCGAATAGGGAACACTGAAGCTTTCTTT. Full variable domain (missing parts from reference TRBV3-1 and TRBJ1-1): DTAVSQTPKYLVTQMGNDKSIKCEQNLGHDTMYWYKQDSKKFLKIMFSYNNKELIINETVPNRFSPKSPDKAHLNLHINSLELGDSAVYFCASSPLGRIGNTEAFFGQGTRLTVV.

Ten or more counts support this clonotype. The rearrangement links TRBV2 to TRBJ2-5, with TRBD1 as a possible D gene (5 bases). Per the germline V gene, CDR1 is SNHLY and CDR2 is FYNNEI. V lost 3 bases, J lost 4 bases, and 15 bases lay in between. CDR3 length: 15 residues. In DNA, the CDR3 is TGTGCCAGCAGTGACCCAGGGCTTCGTGGAGAGACCCAGTACTTC. It yields the protein CASSDPGLRGETQYF.

This clonotype has only a few counts. The chain joins TRBV12-3 or TRBV12-4 to TRBJ1-3, with no clear D. This CDR3 comprises 15 residues. The V gene lost 8 bases and the J gene lost 0 bases, with 14 bases spanning the gap. The CDR3 loop reads CASLQRAFSGNTIYF. The CDR3 DNA is TGTGCCAGCTTACAAAGGGCGTTCTCTGGAAACACCATATATTTT.

The chain is built from TRBV10-3 and TRBJ2-3; D not resolved. Germline V gene data show CDR1 as ENHRY and CDR2 as SYGVKD. CDR3 length: 12 residues. V shed 10 bases and J shed 0 bases, with 8 bases lying between them. The CDR3: CATEGSTDTQYF. In DNA form, the CDR3 reads TGTGCCACCGAAGGGAGCACAGATACGCAGTATTTT.